This section outlines one TCR beta chain sequence together with its context. What it recognizes is unknown. TCRdb's copy holds only in-frame clones and misses some; the assay was immunoSEQ multiplex PCR. The profile covers 20,000 to 25,000 clones, with roughly 74% appearing a single time and about half taken by the ten largest. The sample belongs to a study of cytotoxic CD8 clonotypes in ibrutinib-treated CLL. Per germline, CDR1 SGHVS and CDR2 FNYEAQ. The V and J ends lost 0 bases and 5 bases respectively, with 11 bases between them. The length of the CDR3 is 14 residues. Whole-study results and caveats: Stable or contracted on treatment, public clonotypes were also uncommon. Clonality at baseline surpassed age-matched healthy donors and tracked circulating CD8+ T-cell counts.

The receptor was derived from a human donor with chronic lymphocytic leukemia. Sample: PBMCs, taken after 12 months of ibrutinib treatment. This sequence joins TRBV7-6 and TRBJ2-7; D is unclear. The DNA of the CDR3 is TGTGCCAGCAGCTTAGCGCAAAGGTCTGACGAGCAGTACTTC. Amino acid sequence: CASSLAQRSDEQYF.